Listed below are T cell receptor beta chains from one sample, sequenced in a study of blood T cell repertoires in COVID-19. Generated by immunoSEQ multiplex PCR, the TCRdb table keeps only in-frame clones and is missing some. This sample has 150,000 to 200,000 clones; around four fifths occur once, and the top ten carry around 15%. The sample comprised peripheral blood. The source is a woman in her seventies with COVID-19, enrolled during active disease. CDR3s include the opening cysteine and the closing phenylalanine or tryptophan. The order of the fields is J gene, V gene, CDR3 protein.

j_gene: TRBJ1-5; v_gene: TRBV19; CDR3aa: CATLDRDNQPQHF
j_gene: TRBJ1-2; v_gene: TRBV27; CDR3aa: CASSFAVDYGYTF
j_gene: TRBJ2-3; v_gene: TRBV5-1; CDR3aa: CASGRGIQAQYF
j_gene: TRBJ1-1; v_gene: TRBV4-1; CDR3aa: CASSQNSRGQGEAFF
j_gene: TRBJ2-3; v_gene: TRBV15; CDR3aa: CATRGGQSASTDTQYF
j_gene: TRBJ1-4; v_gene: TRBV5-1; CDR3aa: CASSRTGGNEKLFF
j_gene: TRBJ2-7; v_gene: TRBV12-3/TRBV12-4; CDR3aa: CASSLTAYEQYF
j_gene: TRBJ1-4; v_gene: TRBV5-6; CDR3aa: CASSGGLTTNEKLFF
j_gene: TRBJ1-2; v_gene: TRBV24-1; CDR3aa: CATSGQDRAYGYTF
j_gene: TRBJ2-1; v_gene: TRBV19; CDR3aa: CASSSRQDRYNEQFF
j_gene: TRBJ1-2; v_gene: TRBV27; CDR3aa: CASRGTGSVGYTF
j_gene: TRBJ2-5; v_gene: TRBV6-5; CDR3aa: CASSYWSETQYF
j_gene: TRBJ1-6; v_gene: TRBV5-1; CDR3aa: CASSLVPDRGNSPLHF
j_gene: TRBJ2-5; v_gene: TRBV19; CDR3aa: CASSIGIAETQYF
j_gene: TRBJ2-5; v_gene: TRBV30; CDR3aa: CAWSSQGQETQYF
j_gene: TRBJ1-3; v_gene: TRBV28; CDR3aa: CASSFDRGGRNTIYF
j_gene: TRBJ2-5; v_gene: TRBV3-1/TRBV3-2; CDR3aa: CASSQRTGGETQYF
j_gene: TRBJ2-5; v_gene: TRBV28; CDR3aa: CASSSRKPGQETQYF
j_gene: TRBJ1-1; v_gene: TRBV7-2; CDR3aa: CASSLLGVMNTEAFF
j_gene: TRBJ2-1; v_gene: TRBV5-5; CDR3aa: CASSLSGSGGWEQFF
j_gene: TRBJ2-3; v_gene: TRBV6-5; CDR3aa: CASIGLASTDTQYF
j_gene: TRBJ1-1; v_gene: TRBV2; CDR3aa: CASSGQGPQAFF
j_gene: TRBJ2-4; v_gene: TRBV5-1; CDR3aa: CASSMWGLRENIQYF
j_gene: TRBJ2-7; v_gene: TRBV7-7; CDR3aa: CASSSTVGYEQYF
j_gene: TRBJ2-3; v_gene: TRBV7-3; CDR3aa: CASSFRGQGTDTQYF
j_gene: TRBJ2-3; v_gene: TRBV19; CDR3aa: CASSIGAEADTQYF
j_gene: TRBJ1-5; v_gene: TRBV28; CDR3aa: CASSFIGYRDNQPQHF
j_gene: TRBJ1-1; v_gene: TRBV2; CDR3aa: CASKDRGVRTEAFF
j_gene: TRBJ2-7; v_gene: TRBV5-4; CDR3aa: CASSSDSYEQYF
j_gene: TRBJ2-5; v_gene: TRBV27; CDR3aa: CASSRPLRGPWGETQYF
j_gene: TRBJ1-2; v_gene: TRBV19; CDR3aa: CASIDKSNYGYTF
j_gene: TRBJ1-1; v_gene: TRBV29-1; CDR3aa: CSVKYSHTEAFF
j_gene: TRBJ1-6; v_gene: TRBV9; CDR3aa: CASSAGTDYNSPLHF
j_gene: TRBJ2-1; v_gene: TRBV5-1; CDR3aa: CASSEDFFLHNEQFF
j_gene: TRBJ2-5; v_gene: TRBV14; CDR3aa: CASSQDMGGTQYF
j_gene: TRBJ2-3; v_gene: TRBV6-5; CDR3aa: CASGRQADTQYF
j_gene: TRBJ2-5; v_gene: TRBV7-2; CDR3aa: CASSAPRGETQYF